A selection of T cell receptor beta chains follows, all from one sample in a study of blood T cells in healthy people across ages. TCRdb re-called the 5' RACE reads with MiXCR, one entry per CDR3 protein. The table has 500,000 to 700,000 distinct CDR3 sequences, around 31% seen once. Sequenced input: blood. The receptors were sampled from a woman aged 80 or over in good health. Each CDR3 is given with its conserved first and last residue. A row's size may be missing; if present it is once, few, many or a size class.

size	J	V	CDR3
many	TRBJ2-1	TRBV10-3	CAIRGYNEQFF
-	TRBJ2-3	TRBV7-3	CASSSKGASGDTDTQYF
-	TRBJ1-4	TRBV30	CAWSVTGLTNEKRFF
few	TRBJ1-4	TRBV6-5	CASSLQGINEKLFF
many	TRBJ1-1	TRBV7-9	CASSLGTGLPTNTEAFF
many	TRBJ2-3	TRBV4-2	CASSQEGLAGVSTDTQYF
many	TRBJ2-3	TRBV20-1	CSAPDGGMDTQYF
many	TRBJ2-3	TRBV29-1	CSVPPQGLGDTQYF
-	TRBJ2-1	TRBV20-1	CSAWSGIPGNEQFF
many	TRBJ1-1	TRBV20-1	CSAREMALGNTEAFF
many	TRBJ2-5	TRBV9	CASSVLAGKETQYF
many	TRBJ1-1	TRBV11-2	CASSPGADLNTEAFF
-	TRBJ1-1	TRBV28	CASSFPGPYTEAFF
few	TRBJ1-1	TRBV28	CASSSQYTEAFF
few	TRBJ1-6	TRBV28	CASRGTDRANSPLHF
many	TRBJ2-4	TRBV7-2	CASSLGPAKNIQYF
many	TRBJ2-5	TRBV11-2	CASSPAPTVPQETQYF
-	TRBJ2-1	TRBV5-1	CASYPGQGVRNEQFF
-	TRBJ2-7	TRBV4-1	CASSQVGPYEQYF
-	TRBJ2-5	TRBV20-1	CSARHPSGGYQETQYF
-	TRBJ2-7	TRBV18	CASSPPGRGRAYEQYF
-	TRBJ2-7	TRBV30	CAGSGHLNYEQYF
many	TRBJ2-5	TRBV11-1	CASSKSTGGGQETQYF